This entry concerns a single T cell receptor (beta chain). Trimming cost V 2 bases and J 3 bases, with 4 bases left between them. Germline V gives CDR1 LGHDT, CDR2 YNNKEL (reference sequence). The CDR3 totals 12 residues. The sample belongs to a study of blood T cell repertoires in COVID-19. Study-wide context: Both acute and convalescent COVID-19 samples were obtained from the United States, Italy and Spain.

In the authors' workflow: Amplification of reference gene primers provided the estimated nucleated cell counts. Repertoires were generated with immunoSEQ multiplex PCR, while TCRdb's copy carries only in-frame clones and drops some. That table is the source of V, J and clone size, and D and trimming were worked out from the DNA. The table includes a few hundred thousand clones, approximately 75% detected once. Residents of approximately 25 US areas, aged roughly 18 to 89 years, made up the participants. Input material: PBMCs or T cells enriched from blood (not recorded which). V and J are TRBV3-1 (or the pseudogene TRBV3-2) and TRBJ1-1; no clear D. This clonotype was sampled from a man aged 35-49 years who had recovered from COVID-19. The CDR3 DNA reads TGTGCCAGCAGCCAACGGGACACTGAAGCTTTCTTT. Its protein is CASSQRDTEAFF.